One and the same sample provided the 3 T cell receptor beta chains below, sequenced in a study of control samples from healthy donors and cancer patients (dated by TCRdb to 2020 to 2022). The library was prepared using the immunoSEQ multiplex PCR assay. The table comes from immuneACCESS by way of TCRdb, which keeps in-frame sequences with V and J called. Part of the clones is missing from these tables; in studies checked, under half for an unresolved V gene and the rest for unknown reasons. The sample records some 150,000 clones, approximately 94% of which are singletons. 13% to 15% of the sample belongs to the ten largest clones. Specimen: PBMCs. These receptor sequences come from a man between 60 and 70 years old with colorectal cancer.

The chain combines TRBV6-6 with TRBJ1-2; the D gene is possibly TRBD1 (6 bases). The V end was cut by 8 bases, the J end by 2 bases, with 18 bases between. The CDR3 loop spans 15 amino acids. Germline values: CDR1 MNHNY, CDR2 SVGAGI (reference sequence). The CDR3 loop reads CASVGGGGRNYGYTF. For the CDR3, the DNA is TGTGCCAGCGTAGGGGGGGGAGGTCGCAACTATGGCTACACCTTC.

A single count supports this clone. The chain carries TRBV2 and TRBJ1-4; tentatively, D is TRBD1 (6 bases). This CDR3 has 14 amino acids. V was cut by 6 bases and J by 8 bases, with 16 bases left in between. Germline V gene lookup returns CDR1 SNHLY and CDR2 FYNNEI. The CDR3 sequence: CASRRGGVWEKLFF. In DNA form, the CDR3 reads TGTGCCAGCAGAAGAGGGGGGGTTTGGGAAAAACTGTTTTTT.

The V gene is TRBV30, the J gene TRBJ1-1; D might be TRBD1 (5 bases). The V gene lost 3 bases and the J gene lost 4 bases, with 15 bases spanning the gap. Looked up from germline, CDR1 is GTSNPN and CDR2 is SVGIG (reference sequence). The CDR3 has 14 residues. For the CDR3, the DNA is TGTGCCTGGAGGCCCCAGGGCCCCAGCACTGAAGCTTTCTTT. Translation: CAWRPQGPSTEAFF. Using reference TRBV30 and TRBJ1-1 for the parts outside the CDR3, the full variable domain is SQTIHQWPATLVQPVGSPLSLECTVEGTSNPNLYWYRQAAGRGLQLLFYSVGIGQISSEVPQNLSASRPQDRQFILSSKKLLLSDSGFYLCAWRPQGPSTEAFFGQGTRLTVV.